The 3 T cell receptor beta chains given below trace back to one sample, sequenced in a study of a mutant IDH1 vaccine in newly diagnosed glioma (dated by TCRdb to 2020 to 2022). Library preparation employed the immunoSEQ multiplex PCR assay. The table comes from immuneACCESS by way of TCRdb, which keeps in-frame sequences with V and J called. Part of the clones is missing from these tables; in studies checked, under half for an unresolved V gene and the rest for unknown reasons. The table for this sample lists 110,000 or so clones; about nine tenths of them were counted only once. Together, the top ten hold 0.5% to 0.65% of the sample. These TCRs are of unknown antigen specificity. Explained via the paper, the time point label denotes: week 11, during vaccination. Each vaccine dose was 300 ug of a 20-mer mutant IDH1 peptide in Montanide, given subcutaneously with topical imiquimod. This specimen was PBMCs, taken from a glioma patient whose treatment included an IDH1 peptide vaccine. Receptors were obtained from a woman between 50 and 59 years old with glioma.

The chain joins TRBV11-2 to TRBJ2-5; D gene uncertain. The V end was cut by 3 bases, the J end by 5 bases, with 7 bases between. Per germline, CDR1 SGHAT and CDR2 FQNNGV. The CDR3 extends over 12 amino acids. The DNA of the CDR3 is TGTGCCAGCAGCTTTGTTTTGGAGACCCAGTACTTC. This gives the protein CASSFVLETQYF.

This clone has only one observation. The V call is TRBV28, the J call TRBJ1-4; D may be TRBD1 (5 bases). V gave up 3 bases and J gave up 0 bases, with 8 bases separating them. CDR1 MDHEN and CDR2 SYDVKM come from the germline V gene. The CDR3 is made up of 15 amino acids. For the CDR3, the DNA is TGTGCCAGCAGTTTCCCGACAGCAACTAATGAAAAACTGTTTTTT. It specifies CASSFPTATNEKLFF.

This clone occurred once. The chain joins TRBV7-2 to TRBJ2-3; 9 bases are shared with TRBD2. The CDR3 covers 17 residues. Germline CDR1 is SGHTA and CDR2 is FQGNSA. Unmatched junction bases numbered 11, after V lost 0 bases and J lost 7 bases. CDR3 amino acids: CASSLALAGRFRNTQYF. The CDR3 nucleotides are TGTGCCAGCAGCTTAGCGCTAGCGGGAAGGTTCCGTAATACGCAGTATTTT.